The 26 T cell receptor beta chains given below trace back to one sample, sequenced in a study of CD8 T cells in Susac syndrome. An input of roughly 0.5 to 1 ug of RNA was subjected to reverse transcription using random hexamers. TCRdb re-called the immunoSEQ multiplex PCR reads with MiXCR, one entry per CDR3 protein. The repertoire has around 200,000 distinct CDR3 sequences, 90% to 95% of them found once; the top ten carry 0.08% to 0.11%. Sequencing was carried out using CD4+ T cells from PBMCs. The receptor source for this set is a human donor in good health.

The gene calls are TRBV25-1 and TRBJ2-7, with D hard to call. The CDR3 has 11 residues. Germline V CDR1 and CDR2: MGHDK, SYGVNS. V lost 1 base and J 7 bases, leaving 5 bases between the germline ends. For the CDR3, the DNA is TGTGCCAGCAGTGAATTTGGAGAGCAGTACTTC. The encoded protein is CASSEFGEQYF.

This chain uses TRBV3-1 with TRBJ1-2; D possibly corresponds to TRBD1 (5 bases). Germline-derived CDR1 and CDR2 are LGHDT and YNNKEL (reference sequence). The CDR3 is 12 residues long. V lost 4 bases and J 7 bases, leaving 10 bases between the germline ends. The CDR3 DNA reads TGTGCCAGCAGCCGACCAGGGAGTGGCTACACCTTC. The encoded protein is CASSRPGSGYTF. The entire variable domain, with the rest obtained from reference TRBV3-1 and TRBJ1-2, is as follows: DTAVSQTPKYLVTQMGNDKSIKCEQNLGHDTMYWYKQDSKKFLKIMFSYNNKELIINETVPNRFSPKSPDKAHLNLHINSLELGDSAVYFCASSRPGSGYTFGSGTRLTVV.

J is TRBJ1-1 and V is TRBV6-5; a possible D gene is TRBD1 (5 bases). The CDR3 is 13 amino acids. The V and J ends lost 4 bases and 7 bases respectively, with 13 bases between them. Germline V gene sequence: CDR1 MNHEY, CDR2 SVGAGI. The CDR3 protein is CASSSAGQGEAFF. DNA of the CDR3: TGTGCCAGCAGTTCGGCGGGGCAGGGTGAAGCTTTCTTT.

The CDR3 DNA follows: TGTGCCAGCAGTTACAACGGGGTCAGAGAGACCCAGTACTTC. It is translated as CASSYNGVRETQYF. The genes are TRBV6-6 and TRBJ2-5, with D possibly TRBD2 on 5 matching bases. Germline V gives CDR1 MNHNY, CDR2 SVGAGI (reference sequence). CDR3 size: 14 residues. Trimming removed 2 bases at V and 4 bases at J, with 11 bases between.

The V call is TRBV2, the J call TRBJ2-1; D gene uncertain. Trimming took off 5 bases at V and 8 bases at J, with 10 bases between the two ends. Per germline, CDR1 SNHLY and CDR2 FYNNEI. The CDR3 length is 12 residues. The CDR3: CASSPLTDEQFF. DNA of the CDR3: TGTGCCAGCAGTCCCCTGACGGATGAGCAGTTCTTC.

The gene calls are TRBV5-6 and TRBJ2-4, with 9 positions matching TRBD1. The junction had 5 bases not matched to a gene; V was cut back by 3 bases and J by 7 bases. Germline CDR1 SGHDT, CDR2 YYEEEE. This CDR3 region has 14 residues. The CDR3 nucleotides read TGTGCCAGCAGCTATTCCGGGACAGGGAACATTCAGTACTTC. This codes for CASSYSGTGNIQYF. The entire variable domain, with the rest obtained from reference TRBV5-6 and TRBJ2-4, is as follows: DAGVTQSPTHLIKTRGQQVTLRCSPKSGHDTVSWYQQALGQGPQFIFQYYEEEERQRGNFPDRFSGHQFPNYSSELNVNALLLGDSALYLCASSYSGTGNIQYFGAGTRLSVL.

The chain links TRBV9 to TRBJ2-1, with D maybe TRBD2 (6 bases). The V and J ends lost 0 bases and 5 bases respectively, with 12 bases between them. The CDR3 contains 15 residues. Germline loops: CDR1 SGDLS, CDR2 YYNGEE. The CDR3 here is CASSVGPGDHNEQFF. In DNA, the CDR3 is TGTGCCAGCAGCGTAGGGCCGGGAGACCACAATGAGCAGTTCTTC.

The CDR3 DNA sequence: TGTGCCAGCAGTTTAATACCCGGACTAGCGGTCGACAATGAGCAGTTCTTC. It translates to CASSLIPGLAVDNEQFF. V gene TRBV27 combines with J gene TRBJ2-1; 10 bases line up with TRBD2. V lost 2 bases, J lost 5 bases, and 9 bases stayed unmatched. Germline CDR1 MNHEY, CDR2 SMNVEV (reference sequence). The CDR3 contains 17 residues.

This chain connects TRBV27 to TRBJ2-1, with D uncertain. The V end lost 3 bases, the J end lost 4 bases, and 13 bases lay between the germline ends. This CDR3 has 15 amino acids. The germline CDR1 and CDR2 sequences are MNHEY and SMNVEV (reference sequence). In nucleotides, the CDR3 is TGTGCCAGCAGTTTGGTGGGCCAGCCGTACAATGAGCAGTTCTTC. This codes for CASSLVGQPYNEQFF.

V and J are TRBV29-1 and TRBJ1-5, with D uncertain. This CDR3 region has 13 residues. The germline V and J ends were trimmed by 5 bases and 3 bases, with 11 bases remaining between them. Germline values: CDR1 SQVTM, CDR2 ANQGSEA. CDR3 DNA: TGCAGCGTTAGGGCACACGCCAATCAGCCCCAGCATTTT. It translates to CSVRAHANQPQHF. Variable domain in full (rest from reference TRBV29-1 and TRBJ1-5): SAVISQKPSRDICQRGTSLTIQCQVDSQVTMMFWYRQQPGQSLTLIATANQGSEATYESGFVIDKFPISRPNLTFSTLTVSNMSPEDSSIYLCSVRAHANQPQHFGDGTRLSIL.

V is TRBV20-1 and J is TRBJ1-5; D gene uncertain. The CDR3 spans 12 residues. Germline V gene lookup returns CDR1 DFQATT and CDR2 SNEGSKA (reference sequence). V was shortened by 3 bases and J by 6 bases, with 9 bases between the two germline ends. CDR3 residues: CSASSASQPQHF. The CDR3 DNA sequence: TGCAGTGCTAGTAGTGCGAGTCAGCCCCAGCATTTT.

The genes are TRBV30 and TRBJ2-1; the match to TRBD2 covers 13 bases. V lost 2 bases, J lost 7 bases, and 5 bases stayed unmatched. CDR3 length: 15 amino acids. Germline-derived CDR1 and CDR2 are GTSNPN and SVGIG (reference sequence). This CDR3 reads CAWSMGLAGKNEQFF. The CDR3 nucleotides are TGTGCCTGGAGTATGGGACTAGCGGGAAAGAATGAGCAGTTCTTC.

CDR3 in amino acids: CASSRRQGYYEQYF. The CDR3 DNA sequence: TGTGCCAGCAGCCGTCGACAGGGGTACTACGAGCAGTACTTC. The genes are TRBV3-1 and TRBJ2-7, with 8 nucleotides matching TRBD1. The germline gives CDR1 LGHDT, CDR2 YNNKEL (reference sequence). With V trimmed by 4 bases and J by 3 bases, 5 bases remained unmatched. CDR3 length: 14 amino acids.

The gene calls are TRBV20-1 and TRBJ2-7; 9 bases align to TRBD2. The J segment lost 1 base and the V segment lost 3 bases, leaving 13 bases of the junction unmatched. This CDR3 comprises 17 residues. Germline V gene lookup returns CDR1 DFQATT and CDR2 SNEGSKA (reference sequence). The CDR3 spells CSASGDSGSKGSYEQYV. CDR3 DNA sequence: TGCAGTGCTAGCGGGGATAGCGGGAGCAAAGGTTCCTACGAGCAGTACGTC.

The chain joins TRBV12-3 or TRBV12-4 to TRBJ2-6; the match to TRBD1 covers 7 bases. J lost 0 bases, V lost 7 bases, and 9 bases had no gene match. The CDR3 totals 17 residues. The DNA for the CDR3 is TGTGCCAGCAATTTCCAGGGGGATTACTCTGGGGCCAACGTCCTGACTTTC. Amino acid sequence: CASNFQGDYSGANVLTF.

The rearrangement joins TRBV20-1 to TRBJ2-3; TRBD2 agrees at 7 bases. Germline loops: CDR1 DFQATT, CDR2 SNEGSKA (reference sequence). CDR3 length equals 12 residues. The junction had 3 bases not matched to a gene; V was cut back by 3 bases and J by 6 bases. The CDR3 reads CSASRDYDTQYF. The CDR3 nucleotides read TGCAGTGCTAGCCGGGACTACGATACGCAGTATTTT.

This chain joins TRBV20-1 and TRBJ2-7, with D possibly matching TRBD2 (6 bases). The CDR3 loop spans 11 amino acids. With 3 bases removed from V and 6 bases from J, the gap between germline ends came to 9 bases. Germline-derived CDR1 and CDR2 are DFQATT and SNEGSKA (reference sequence). The CDR3 spells CSASRGGEQYV. CDR3 DNA sequence: TGCAGTGCTAGTCGGGGAGGCGAGCAGTACGTC.

This sequence joins TRBV20-1 and TRBJ1-2; the D is unclear. The CDR3 sequence is 10 residues long. V gave up 5 bases and J gave up 6 bases, with 7 bases separating them. Germline loops: CDR1 DFQATT, CDR2 SNEGSKA (reference sequence). The CDR3 sequence: CSAGRNGYTF. The CDR3 DNA follows: TGCAGTGCTGGACGGAATGGCTACACCTTC.

The chain recombines TRBV3-1 with TRBJ2-3; D not resolved. The V gene's germline CDR1 is LGHDT and CDR2 YNNKEL (reference sequence). V lost 2 bases and J 6 bases, leaving 3 bases between the germline ends. CDR3 size: 11 residues. CDR3 sequence reads: CASSQYDTQYF. The CDR3 DNA reads TGTGCCAGCAGCCAATATGATACGCAGTATTTT.

The chain recombines TRBV5-1 with TRBJ1-1; D is undetermined. The V end was cut by 1 base, the J end by 1 base, with 8 bases between. The germline V gene has CDR1 SGHRS and CDR2 YFSETQ. The CDR3 is 14 amino acids. The CDR3 region is CASSLSHQNTEAFF. The CDR3 bases are TGCGCCAGCAGCTTGAGCCATCAGAACACTGAAGCTTTCTTT.

This clonotype was seen only once. This chain connects TRBV4-1 to TRBJ2-2; unclear D gene. Looked up from germline, CDR1 is MGHRA and CDR2 is YSYEKL. There are 13 residues in the CDR3. The germline V and J ends were trimmed by 0 bases and 7 bases, with 6 bases remaining between them. CDR3 DNA sequence: TGCGCCAGCAGCCAAGATCGATTCGGGGAGCTGTTTTTT. Its translation is CASSQDRFGELFF.

V and J are TRBV3-1 and TRBJ1-1, with 8 bases aligning to TRBD1. Per germline, CDR1 LGHDT and CDR2 YNNKEL (reference sequence). V was clipped by 6 bases and J by 1 base; unmatched bases: 4. This CDR3 has 14 amino acids. The CDR3 DNA reads TGTGCCAGCAGTTACGGGACAGGGAACACTGAAGCTTTCTTT. Its protein product is CASSYGTGNTEAFF.

The chain uses TRBV6-2 or TRBV6-3 and TRBJ2-7; TRBD1 matches at 10 bases. Trimming removed 0 bases from V and 6 bases from J; junction bases left unmatched: 11. The CDR3 contains 17 residues. Germline values: CDR1 MNHEY, CDR2 SVGEGT. In DNA form, the CDR3 reads TGTGCCAGCAGTTACTCAGTGACAGGGGGCGTTACGGGCGAGCAGTACGTC. Its protein product is CASSYSVTGGVTGEQYV.

The chain is built from TRBV3-1 and TRBJ2-6; the D is unclear. CDR3 size: 15 residues. Germline CDR1 reads LGHDT; CDR2 reads YNNKEL (reference sequence). The germline V and J ends were trimmed by 3 bases and 0 bases, with 6 bases remaining between them. The CDR3 DNA sequence: TGTGCCAGCAGCCAGCAATACTCTGGGGCCAACGTCCTGACTTTC. Translation: CASSQQYSGANVLTF.

The chain employs TRBV6-2 or TRBV6-3 and TRBJ2-7; possibly TRBD2 for D (5 bases). With 8 bases removed from V and 4 bases from J, the gap between germline ends came to 15 bases. The CDR3 extends over 13 amino acids. Germline CDR1 reads MNHEY; CDR2 reads SVGEGT. CDR3 in DNA: TGTGCCAGCGGACGGGATTTTTTGTACGAGCAGTACTTC. Its protein product is CASGRDFLYEQYF.

The chain combines TRBV7-9 with TRBJ1-6, with D possibly TRBD1 on 6 matching bases. The CDR3 is 15 residues long. The V and J ends lost 2 bases and 7 bases respectively, with 12 bases between them. Germline CDR1 is SEHNR and CDR2 is FQNEAQ (reference sequence). CDR3 protein: CASSLSDRRNSPLHF. Written as DNA, the CDR3 is TGTGCCAGCAGCTTATCCGACAGGAGGAATTCACCCCTCCACTTT.